What follows is one TCR beta chain and its context. This record comes from a study of T-cell reconstitution after alpha-beta-depleted transplantation in children. The V segment lost 5 bases and the J segment 4 bases; nucleotides outside the gene matches: 6. This CDR3 is 16 amino acids long. Looked up from germline, CDR1 is SGHVS and CDR2 is FQNEAQ. Unique molecular identifiers were incorporated during preparation of the TCRbeta library. Via MiXCR, TCRdb re-called the PCR reads, giving one row per CDR3 protein. The table records about 980,000 distinct CDR3 sequences, roughly 29% of them present only once.

This clonotype was sampled from a boy in the first two years of life who had a stem cell transplant for SCID, so the T cells may come from the graft donor. The input for sequencing was PBMCs, mostly from graft donor cells, taken 360 days after TCRalphabeta/CD19-depleted stem cell transplant. The rearrangement joins TRBV7-8 to TRBJ2-1, with 12 bases matching TRBD2. CDR3 loop: CASSTRTSGAYNEQFF. Here the CDR3 DNA reads TGTGCCAGCAGCACCCGGACTAGCGGGGCATACAATGAGCAGTTCTTC.